A selection of T cell receptor beta chains follows, all from one sample in a study of regulatory dendritic cells for organ transplantation. Produced via immunoSEQ multiplex PCR; TCRdb's table is partial and in-frame only. This sample has 25,000 to 30,000 clones; around 82% occur once, and the top ten carry roughly 0.4%. The material sequenced was naive CD8+ T cells from blood. The receptors come from a human donor in good health. The CDR3 runs from the conserved cysteine through the conserved F or W. The D gene is left open where the match is weak.

D,V,length,CDR3
TRBD1,TRBV9,17,CASSVGGGTGSTGELFF
.,TRBV10-3,15,CAISESRGNQETQYF
.,TRBV5-5,14,CASSTLLEEEKLFF
.,TRBV11-2,17,CASSLGVGSSYNSPLHF
TRBD1,TRBV7-9,16,CASSLKQGSSGNTIYF
TRBD2,TRBV29-1,15,CSAWGGRLAKNIQYF
.,TRBV9,14,CASSSGTPNTEAFF
TRBD2,TRBV5-1,16,CASSLERGAYQETQYF
TRBD1,TRBV6-5,13,CASRGTASLTLHF
.,TRBV7-9,12,CASSLDFQPQHF
.,TRBV20-1,11,CSAQVAYGYTF
.,TRBV4-1,12,CASSILGDTIYF
TRBD1,TRBV25-1,15,CASSDRDRGNSPLHF
TRBD2,TRBV7-8,15,CASSPLAGGTGELFF
.,TRBV7-9,15,CASSWPEAGRETQYF
TRBD1,TRBV27,15,CASSPDRGSYNEQFF
.,TRBV25-1,14,CASSSGISNYGYTF
.,TRBV7-6,14,CASSPTSGSREQYF
TRBD1,TRBV4-3,15,CASSQSDRGGEKLFF